This passage covers 8 T cell receptor beta chains from one sample sequenced in a study of blood T cell repertoires in COVID-19. TCRdb's table, derived via immunoSEQ multiplex PCR, lists solely in-frame clones and lacks some. Of roughly 250,000 clones in the sample, 75% to 95% were seen once. The sequencing input was PBMCs or T cells enriched from blood (not recorded which). The receptor set was obtained from a woman under 30 who had recovered from COVID-19.

The V and J genes are TRBV7-9 and TRBJ2-3; 7 bases match TRBD1. Per germline, CDR1 SEHNR and CDR2 FQNEAQ (reference sequence). V dropped 5 bases and J dropped 8; count of bases not matched to a gene: 19. This CDR3 has 17 residues. The CDR3 DNA follows: TGTGCCAGCAGCGCTGGTCCGCGGACAGGCCCCCGAGGTACGCAGTATTTT. Translating it yields CASSAGPRTGPRGTQYF. The full variable domain, with the rest looked up from reference TRBV7-9 and TRBJ2-3, is DTGVSQNPRHKITKRGQNVTFRCDPISEHNRLYWYRQTLGQGPEFLTYFQNEAQLEKSRLLSDRFSAERPKGSFSTLEIQRTEQGDSAMYLCASSAGPRTGPRGTQYFGPGTRLTVL.

This clone was seen a few times. The CDR3: CASTRGPSGEQYF. Written as DNA, the CDR3 is TGTGCCAGTACGCGGGGCCCATCTGGGGAGCAGTACTTC. V and J are TRBV7-2 and TRBJ2-7; TRBD2 is a possible D gene (6 bases). Deletions cut 9 bases from V and 7 bases from J, with 19 bases between. The CDR3 consists of 13 residues. Germline V CDR1 and CDR2: SGHTA, FQGNSA.

The chain employs TRBV18 and TRBJ1-5; 9 nucleotides match TRBD1. With V trimmed by 5 bases and J by 1 base, 3 bases remained unmatched. Germline CDR1 and CDR2: KGHSH and LQKENI. The CDR3 runs to 15 residues. In nucleotides, the CDR3 is TGTGCCAGCTCATGGGGACAGGGAAGCAATCAGCCCCAGCATTTT. Encoded protein: CASSWGQGSNQPQHF. Looking up the rest from reference TRBV18 and TRBJ1-5 gives the full variable domain: NAGVMQNPRHLVRRRGQEARLRCSPMKGHSHVYWYRQLPEEGLKFMVYLQKENIIDESGMPKERFSAEFPKEGPSILRIQQVVRGDSAAYFCASSWGQGSNQPQHFGDGTRLSIL.

The gene calls are TRBV29-1 and TRBJ1-3; D ambiguous. Trimming stripped 7 bases from V and 4 bases from J, with 8 bases between. This CDR3 spans 11 amino acids. Germline V gene sequence: CDR1 SQVTM, CDR2 ANQGSEA. The CDR3 nucleotides read TGCAGCGCCGACATCGGAAACACCATATATTTT. As protein: CSADIGNTIYF.

In this sample, this clone turned up once. The chain joins TRBV7-8 to TRBJ2-7; possible D gene TRBD2, 7 bases. CDR3 length: 14 residues. Germline assignment: CDR1 SGHVS and CDR2 FQNEAQ. Trimming took off 0 bases at V and 5 bases at J, with 11 bases between the two ends. CDR3: CASSLAGGRDEQYF. CDR3 nucleotide sequence: TGTGCCAGCAGCTTAGCGGGGGGGCGAGACGAGCAGTACTTC.

The chain recombines TRBV5-1 with TRBJ2-5, with unresolved D. The germline V gene has CDR1 SGHRS and CDR2 YFSETQ. The CDR3 has 12 residues. V lost 4 bases and J 0 bases, leaving 4 bases between the germline ends. CDR3 amino acids: CASSPNQETQYF. CDR3 nucleotide sequence: TGCGCCAGCAGCCCCAACCAAGAGACCCAGTACTTC.

V gene TRBV10-3 combines with J gene TRBJ1-2; the match to TRBD1 covers 7 bases. V lost 5 bases, J lost 4 bases, and 7 bases stayed unmatched. The germline CDR1 and CDR2 sequences are ENHRY and SYGVKD. This CDR3 has 14 amino acids. The DNA for the CDR3 is TGTGCCATCAGTTCACTCGGGACAGTCTATGGCTACACCTTC. Its protein product is CAISSLGTVYGYTF.

V and J are TRBV24-1 and TRBJ1-2; TRBD1 might be the D (6 bases). This CDR3 region has 14 residues. Trimming took 3 bases from V and 8 from J, leaving 15 bases between them. Germline V gives CDR1 KGHDR, CDR2 SFDVKD. The CDR3 loop is CATSDPGVLGGYTF. For the CDR3, the DNA is TGTGCCACCAGTGATCCAGGGGTCCTCGGGGGCTACACCTTC.